This T cell receptor (beta chain) emerged from a study of blood T cell repertoires in COVID-19. Across the study: The analysed material was cDNA or gDNA that came from T cells, B-cell-depleted T cells, or PBMCs.

The germline V gene encodes CDR1 MNHEY and CDR2 SVGAGI. CDR3 size: 14 residues. V was pared by 6 bases and J by 7 bases, with 7 bases of the junction left unmatched. The protocol was immunoSEQ multiplex PCR, while the TCRdb copy is restricted to in-frame clones and leaves out a portion. In the table there are around 160,000 clones, around 80% of which are singletons. The chain recombines TRBV6-5 with TRBJ1-2; 11 nucleotides align to TRBD1. Material for sequencing was peripheral blood. The receptor was derived from a woman aged 80 or older with acute or convalescent COVID-19. The CDR3 sequence: CASSIGQGAFGYTF. The CDR3 DNA sequence: TGTGCCAGCAGCATCGGACAGGGGGCTTTTGGCTACACCTTC.